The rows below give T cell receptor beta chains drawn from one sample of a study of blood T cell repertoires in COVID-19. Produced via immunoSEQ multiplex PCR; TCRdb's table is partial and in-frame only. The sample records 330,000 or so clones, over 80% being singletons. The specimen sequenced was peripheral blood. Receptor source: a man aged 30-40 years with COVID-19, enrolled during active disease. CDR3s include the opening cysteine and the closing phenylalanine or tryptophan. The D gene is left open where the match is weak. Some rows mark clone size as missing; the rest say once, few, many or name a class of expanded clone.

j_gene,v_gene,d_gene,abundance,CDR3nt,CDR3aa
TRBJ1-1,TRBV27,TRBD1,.,TGTGCCAGCAGTTTGAATCAGGGGGCCACTGAAGCTTTCTTT,CASSLNQGATEAFF
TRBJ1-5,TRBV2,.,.,TGTGCCAGCAGTGAATATAGGGGGGGTCAGCCCCAGCATTTT,CASSEYRGGQPQHF
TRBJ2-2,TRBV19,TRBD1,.,TGTGCCAGTAGCTCAGGGGGCTGGACCGGGGAGCTGTTTTTT,CASSSGGWTGELFF
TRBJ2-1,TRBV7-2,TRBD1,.,TGTGCCAGCAGCTCAACGACAGGGTCCTACAATGAGCAGTTCTTC,CASSSTTGSYNEQFF
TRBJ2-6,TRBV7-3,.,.,TGTGCCAGCAGCTTAGGTTTTGGGCGGGGCAACTCTGGGGCCAACGTCCTGACTTTC,CASSLGFGRGNSGANVLTF
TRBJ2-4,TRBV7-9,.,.,TGTGCCAGCAGCTTAGCGTCGAGGGGGAACATTCAGTACTTC,CASSLASRGNIQYF
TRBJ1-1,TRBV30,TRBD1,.,TGTGCCTGGAGTAAGGGACAGCAGAAAGCTTTCTTT,CAWSKGQQKAFF
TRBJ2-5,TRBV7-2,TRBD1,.,TGTGCCAGCAGCTTAATGCGAGACAGGGGAGAGACCCAGTACTTC,CASSLMRDRGETQYF
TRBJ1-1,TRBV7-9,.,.,TGTGCCTGCGGGGGTGCCGGTAATACTGAAGCTTTCTTT,CACGGAGNTEAFF
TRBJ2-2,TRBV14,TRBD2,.,TGTGCCAGCAGCCAAGTCTTAGCGGGGCTTGCGAACACCGGGGAGCTGTTTTTT,CASSQVLAGLANTGELFF
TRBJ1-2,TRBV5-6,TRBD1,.,TGTGCCAGCAGCAACGCGGGACAGGGACCCTATGGCTACACCTTC,CASSNAGQGPYGYTF
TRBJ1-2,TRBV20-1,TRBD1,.,TGCAGTGCTAGTACGGACAGGGCAGGTGGCTACACCTTC,CSASTDRAGGYTF
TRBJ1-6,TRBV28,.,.,TGTGCCAGCAGTTTAATATGGACAGCAAATAATTCACCCCTCCACTTT,CASSLIWTANNSPLHF
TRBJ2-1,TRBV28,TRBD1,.,TGTGCCAGCAGTTCAGGACAGGGGGGAAATGAGCAGTTCTTC,CASSSGQGGNEQFF
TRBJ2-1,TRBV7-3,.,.,TGTGCCAGCACCCTTAATTCGGGTCCAGTGGTGTACAATGAGCAGTTCTTC,CASTLNSGPVVYNEQFF
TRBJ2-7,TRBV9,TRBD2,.,TGTGCCAGCAGCCCAAGCGGGGGATACTCCTACGAGCAGTACTTC,CASSPSGGYSYEQYF
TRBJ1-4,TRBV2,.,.,TGTGCCAGCACCTCTACAGGGATAGCTAATGAAAAACTGTTTTTT,CASTSTGIANEKLFF
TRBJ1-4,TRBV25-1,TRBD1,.,TGTGCCAGCAGTCCGCCCGGGACAGGTTTTGATAATGAAAAACTGTTTTTT,CASSPPGTGFDNEKLFF
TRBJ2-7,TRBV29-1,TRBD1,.,TGCAGCGTTGAAGACCCGGACAGGTACGAGCAGTACTTC,CSVEDPDRYEQYF
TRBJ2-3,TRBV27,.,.,TGTGCCAGCAGTTCCCCCGCACTAGCTACAGATACGCAGTATTTT,CASSSPALATDTQYF
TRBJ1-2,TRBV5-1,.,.,TGCGCCAGCAGCCCCGAAGGGGGATCGTCCTATGGCTACACCTTC,CASSPEGGSSYGYTF
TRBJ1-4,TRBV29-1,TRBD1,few,TGCAGTACAGGGGAGATCGGAAAACTGTTTTTT,CSTGEIGKLFF
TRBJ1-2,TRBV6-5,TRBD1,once,TGTGCCAGCAGTACGGGACAGGGGTCCGGTGGCTACACCTTC,CASSTGQGSGGYTF
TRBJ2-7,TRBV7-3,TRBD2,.,TGTGCCAGCAGCTCGACCAGGGGTCTCGGAGCGGGAGGGCCCTACGAGCAGTACTTC,CASSSTRGLGAGGPYEQYF
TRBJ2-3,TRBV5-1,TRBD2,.,TGCGCCAGCAGCTCGTATCAGAGAGCGGGGCTAATCACAGATACGCAGTATTTT,CASSSYQRAGLITDTQYF
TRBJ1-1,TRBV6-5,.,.,TGTGCCAGCAGTTATATGTCGAACACTGAAGCTTTCTTT,CASSYMSNTEAFF
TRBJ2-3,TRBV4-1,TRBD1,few,TGCGCCAGCAGCCGGGACAGGGGAATAGATACGCAGTATTTT,CASSRDRGIDTQYF
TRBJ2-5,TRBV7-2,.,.,TGTGCCAGCAGCTTAGCGAAGGGGGTAGAGACCCAGTACTTC,CASSLAKGVETQYF
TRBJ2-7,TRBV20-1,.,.,TGCAGTGCTAAAAGCGGCCACGAGCAGTACTTC,CSAKSGHEQYF
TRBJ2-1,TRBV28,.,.,TGTGCCAGCAGCTCCCCTAGTCATGAGCAGTTCTTC,CASSSPSHEQFF
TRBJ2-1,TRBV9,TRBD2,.,TGTGCCAGCAGCGCGTTTCTAGCGGGAGACAATGAGCAGTTCTTC,CASSAFLAGDNEQFF
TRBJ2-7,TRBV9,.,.,TGTGCCAGCAGCGTAACCCATTCCAGGGTCCCACAGTACTTC,CASSVTHSRVPQYF
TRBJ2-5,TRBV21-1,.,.,TGTGCCAGCTACAAAGGCGACAATGGAGAGACCCAGTACTTC,CASYKGDNGETQYF
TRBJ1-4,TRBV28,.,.,TGTGCCAGCAGTTTACCCTGGCTGTGGAATGAAAAACTGTTTTTT,CASSLPWLWNEKLFF
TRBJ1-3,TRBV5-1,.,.,TGCGCCAGCAGCGAGGCAGTCTCTGGAAACACCATATATTTT,CASSEAVSGNTIYF
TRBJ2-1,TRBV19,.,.,TGTGCCAGTAGTATAGAGGCCCCACGGGTAGGGGTTAACAATGAGCAGTTCTTC,CASSIEAPRVGVNNEQFF
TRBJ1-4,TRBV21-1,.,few,TGTGCCAGCAGCAAAGTCGGGGCCCCGGGGACAGGGCGGGAAAAACTGTTTTTT,CASSKVGAPGTGREKLFF
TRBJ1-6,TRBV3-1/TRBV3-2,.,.,TGTGCCAGCAGCCGAAGCGGGACTTTAAAGACTTCACCCCTCCACTTT,CASSRSGTLKTSPLHF
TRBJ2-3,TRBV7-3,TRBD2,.,TGTGCCAGCAGCCTAAGTCTAGCGGCGTCAGATACGCAGTATTTT,CASSLSLAASDTQYF
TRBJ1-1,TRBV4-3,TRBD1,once,TGCGCCAGCAGCCGAGGGACAGGGGGGACTGAAGCTTTCTTT,CASSRGTGGTEAFF
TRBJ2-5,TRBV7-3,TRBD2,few,TGTGCCAGCAGCTTAAACACGGGAGGGCAGGAGACCCAGTACTTC,CASSLNTGGQETQYF
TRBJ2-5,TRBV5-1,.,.,TGCGCCAGCAGCTTGACCCCAGGGGGGGAGACCCAGTACTTC,CASSLTPGGETQYF
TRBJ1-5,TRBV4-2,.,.,TGTGCCAGCAGCCAAGATTGGGGCAGGGGCAATCAGCCCCAGCATTTT,CASSQDWGRGNQPQHF
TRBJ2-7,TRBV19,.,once,TGTGCCAGTAGTATCGACAGCTACGAGCAGTACTTC,CASSIDSYEQYF
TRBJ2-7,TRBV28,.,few,TGTGCCAGCAGTCGACGGTACAGTCACGAGCAGTACTTC,CASSRRYSHEQYF
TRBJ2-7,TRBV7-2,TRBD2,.,TGTGCCAGCAGCCCGACCGGGGGGTGGATTTCCGAGCAGTACTTC,CASSPTGGWISEQYF
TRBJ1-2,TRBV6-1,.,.,TGTGCCAGCAGTGAGTCAACTAACTATGGCTACACCTTC,CASSESTNYGYTF
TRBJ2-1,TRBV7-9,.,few,TGTGCCAGCAGCTTAGGGAGCGACCGGTACAATGAGCAGTTCTTC,CASSLGSDRYNEQFF